Sequencing of this T cell receptor beta chain was carried out in a study of T cells expressing NK-cell markers. About the research overall: It was sorted CD3+CD56+NKG2C+, CD3+CD56+NKG2C- and CD3+CD56-NKG2C+ T cells that supplied the TCR beta repertoires.

The germline CDR1 and CDR2 sequences are PRHDT and FYEKMQ (reference sequence). This CDR3 has 14 residues. TCRdb processed the 5' RACE reads again and assigns one entry to each CDR3 protein, with no DNA. The sample holds some 140,000 distinct CDR3 sequences. The receptor comes from a woman aged 45-59 years in good health. The sample comprised blood T cells: a sorted CD56 or NKG2C T cell subset, CD4+ or CD8+ T cells, or bulk PBMC T cells (not recorded which). The chain recombines TRBV13 with TRBJ2-7. The CDR3 sequence is CASSFSGISYEQYF.